Ten or more counts support the clone carrying this TCR beta chain. Preparation of the TCRbeta library used unique molecular identifiers. Each CDR3 protein gets one entry after TCRdb re-called the PCR reads with MiXCR. The table records 100,000 to 120,000 distinct CDR3 sequences, about a tenth of them present only once. Trimming left V 1 base short and J 3 bases short, with 10 bases between. CDR1 GTSNPN and CDR2 SVGIG come from the germline V gene (reference sequence). This CDR3 has 15 amino acids. The data were obtained in a study of T-cell reconstitution after alpha-beta-depleted transplantation in children.

The source is a human donor who donated a stem cell graft to a child with acute lymphoblastic leukemia. The specimen was PBMCs from the stem cell graft donor, collected from the stem cell graft. The chain combines TRBV30 with TRBJ1-6; maybe TRBD1 (6 bases). The chain's CDR3 is CAWSGSGHYNSPLHF. Here the CDR3 DNA reads TGTGCCTGGAGTGGGTCGGGACACTATAATTCACCCCTCCACTTT.